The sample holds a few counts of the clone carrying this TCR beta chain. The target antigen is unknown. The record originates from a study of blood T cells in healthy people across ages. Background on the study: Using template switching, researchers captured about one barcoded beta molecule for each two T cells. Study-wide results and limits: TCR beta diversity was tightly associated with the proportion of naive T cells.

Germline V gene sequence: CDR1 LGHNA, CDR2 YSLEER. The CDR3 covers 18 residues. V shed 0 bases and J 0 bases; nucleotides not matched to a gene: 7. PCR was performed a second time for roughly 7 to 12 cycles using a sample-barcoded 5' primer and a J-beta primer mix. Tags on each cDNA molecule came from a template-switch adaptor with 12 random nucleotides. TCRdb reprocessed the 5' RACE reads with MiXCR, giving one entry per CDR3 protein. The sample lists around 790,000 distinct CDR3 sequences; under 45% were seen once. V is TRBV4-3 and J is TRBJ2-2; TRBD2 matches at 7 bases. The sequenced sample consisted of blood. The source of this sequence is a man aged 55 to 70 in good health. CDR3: CASSQDSLAEPNTGELFF. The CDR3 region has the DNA TGCGCCAGCAGCCAAGATAGTCTAGCGGAGCCGAACACCGGGGAGCTGTTTTTT.